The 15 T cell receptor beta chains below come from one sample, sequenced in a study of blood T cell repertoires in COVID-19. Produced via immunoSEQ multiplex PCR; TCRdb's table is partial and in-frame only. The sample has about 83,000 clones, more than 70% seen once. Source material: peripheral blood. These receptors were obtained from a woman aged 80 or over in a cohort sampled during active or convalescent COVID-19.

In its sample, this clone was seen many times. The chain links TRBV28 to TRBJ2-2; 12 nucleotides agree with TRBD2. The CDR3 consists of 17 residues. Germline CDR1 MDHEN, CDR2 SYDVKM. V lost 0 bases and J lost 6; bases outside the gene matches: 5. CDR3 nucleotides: TGTGCCAGCAGTTTATGGGTACTAGCGGGAGGTCCCGGGGAGCTGTTTTTT. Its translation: CASSLWVLAGGPGELFF.

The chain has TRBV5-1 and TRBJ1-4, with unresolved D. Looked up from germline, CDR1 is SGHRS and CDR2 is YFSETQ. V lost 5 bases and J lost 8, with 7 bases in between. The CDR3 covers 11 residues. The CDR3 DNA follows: TGCGCCAGCAGTTTCGGGGAAAAACTGTTTTTT. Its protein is CASSFGEKLFF.

The CDR3 DNA follows: TGTGCCAGCAGTACAACATACAATGAGCAGTTCTTC. Its translation: CASSTTYNEQFF. The rearrangement links TRBV2 to TRBJ2-1; D call uncertain. The germline V and J ends were trimmed by 5 bases and 4 bases, with 6 bases remaining between them. The CDR3 runs 12 residues. The V gene's germline CDR1 is SNHLY and CDR2 FYNNEI.

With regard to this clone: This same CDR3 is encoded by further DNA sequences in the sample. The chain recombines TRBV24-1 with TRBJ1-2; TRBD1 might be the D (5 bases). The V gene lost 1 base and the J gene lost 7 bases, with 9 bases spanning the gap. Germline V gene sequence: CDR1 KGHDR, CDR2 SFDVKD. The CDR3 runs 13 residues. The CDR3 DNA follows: TGTGCCACCAGTGATTTCTCCGGGGGTGGCTACACCTTC. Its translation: CATSDFSGGGYTF.

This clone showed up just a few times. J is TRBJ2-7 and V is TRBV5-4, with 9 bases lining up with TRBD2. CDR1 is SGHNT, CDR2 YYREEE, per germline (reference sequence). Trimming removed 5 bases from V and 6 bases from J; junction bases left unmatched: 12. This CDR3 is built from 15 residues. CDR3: CASSSGSSVLGEQYV. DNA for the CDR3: TGTGCCAGCAGTAGCGGGAGTTCGGTGTTGGGCGAGCAGTACGTC.

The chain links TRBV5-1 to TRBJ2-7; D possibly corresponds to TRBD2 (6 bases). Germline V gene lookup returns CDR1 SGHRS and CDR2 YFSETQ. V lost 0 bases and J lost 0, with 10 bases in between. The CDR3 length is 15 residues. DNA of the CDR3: TGCGCCAGCAGCTTGGGAGCGACTAGCTCCTACGAGCAGTACTTC. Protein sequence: CASSLGATSSYEQYF. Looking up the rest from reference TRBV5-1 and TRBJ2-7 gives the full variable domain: KAGVTQTPRYLIKTRGQQVTLSCSPISGHRSVSWYQQTPGQGLQFLFEYFSETQRNKGNFPGRFSGRQFSNSRSEMNVSTLELGDSALYLCASSLGATSSYEQYFGPGTRLTVT.

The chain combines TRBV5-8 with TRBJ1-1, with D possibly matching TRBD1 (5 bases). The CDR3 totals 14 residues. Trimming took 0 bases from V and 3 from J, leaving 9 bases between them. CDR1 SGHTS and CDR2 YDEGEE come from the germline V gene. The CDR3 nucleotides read TGTGCCAGCAGCTTGGGCAGGGCTTACACTGAAGCTTTCTTT. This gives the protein CASSLGRAYTEAFF. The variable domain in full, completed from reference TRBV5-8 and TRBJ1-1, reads EAGVTQSPTHLIKTRGQQATLRCSPISGHTSVYWYQQALGLGLQFLLWYDEGEERNRGNFPPRFSGRQFPNYSSELNVNALELEDSALYLCASSLGRAYTEAFFGQGTRLTVV.

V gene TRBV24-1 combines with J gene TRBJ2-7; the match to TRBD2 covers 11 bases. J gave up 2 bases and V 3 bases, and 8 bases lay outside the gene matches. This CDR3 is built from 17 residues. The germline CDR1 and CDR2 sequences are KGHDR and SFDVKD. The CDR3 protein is CATSDPPLAGAPYEQYF. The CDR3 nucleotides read TGTGCCACCAGTGATCCCCCACTAGCGGGAGCCCCCTACGAGCAGTACTTC.

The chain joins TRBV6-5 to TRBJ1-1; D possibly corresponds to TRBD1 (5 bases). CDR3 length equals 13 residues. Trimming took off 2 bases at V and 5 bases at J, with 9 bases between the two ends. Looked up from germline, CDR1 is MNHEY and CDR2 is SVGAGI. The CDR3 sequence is CASSYRGGTEAFF. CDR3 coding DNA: TGTGCCAGCAGTTACAGGGGAGGGACTGAAGCTTTCTTT.

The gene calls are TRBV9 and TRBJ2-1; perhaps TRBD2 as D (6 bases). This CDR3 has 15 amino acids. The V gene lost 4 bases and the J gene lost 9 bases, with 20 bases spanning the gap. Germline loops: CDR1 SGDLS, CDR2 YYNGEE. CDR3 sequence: CASSPGPAAGLEQFF. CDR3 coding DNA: TGTGCCAGCAGCCCCGGGCCCGCGGCGGGACTTGAGCAGTTCTTC.

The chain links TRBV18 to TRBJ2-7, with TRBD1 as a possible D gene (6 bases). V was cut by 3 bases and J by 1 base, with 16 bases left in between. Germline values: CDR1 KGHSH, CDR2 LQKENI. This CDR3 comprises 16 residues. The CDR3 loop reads CASSPSDSRLSYEQYV. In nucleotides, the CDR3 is TGTGCCAGCTCACCCTCGGACAGTCGCCTTTCCTACGAGCAGTACGTC.

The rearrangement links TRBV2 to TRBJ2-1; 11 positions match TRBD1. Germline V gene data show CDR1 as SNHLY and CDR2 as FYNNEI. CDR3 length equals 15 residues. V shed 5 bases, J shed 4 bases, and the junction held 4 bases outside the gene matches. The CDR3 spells CASSPGTGGYNEQFF. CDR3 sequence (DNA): TGTGCCAGCAGTCCAGGGACAGGGGGGTACAATGAGCAGTTCTTC.

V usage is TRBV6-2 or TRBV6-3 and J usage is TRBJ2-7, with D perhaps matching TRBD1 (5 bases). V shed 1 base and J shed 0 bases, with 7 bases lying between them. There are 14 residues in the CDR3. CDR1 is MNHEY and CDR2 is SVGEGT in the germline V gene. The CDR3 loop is CASSYLGDSYEQYF. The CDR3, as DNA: TGTGCCAGCAGTTACTTAGGGGACTCCTACGAGCAGTACTTC.

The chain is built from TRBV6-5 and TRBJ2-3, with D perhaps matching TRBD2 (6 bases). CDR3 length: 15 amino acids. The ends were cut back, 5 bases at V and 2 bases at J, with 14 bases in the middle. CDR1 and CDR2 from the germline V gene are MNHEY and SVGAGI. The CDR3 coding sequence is TGTGCCAGCAGTATCCTTCCGGGGGTCACAGATACGCAGTATTTT. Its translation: CASSILPGVTDTQYF.

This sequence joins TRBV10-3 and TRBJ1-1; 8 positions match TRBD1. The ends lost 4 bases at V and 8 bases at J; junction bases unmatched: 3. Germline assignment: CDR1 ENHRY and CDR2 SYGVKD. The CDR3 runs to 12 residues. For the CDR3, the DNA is TGTGCCATCAGTGCAGGGGGCCTAGAAGCTTTCTTT. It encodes CAISAGGLEAFF.